The sequence of this T cell receptor beta chain was determined in a study of post-analysis software for immune sequencing data. The wider study: Patients with relapsing-remitting, secondary progressive and progressive-relapsing multiple sclerosis courses were all represented.

Prepared TCR beta cDNA libraries contained unique molecular identifiers. TCRdb re-derived calls from the PCR reads in MiXCR, one entry per CDR3 protein. The repertoire holds more than 500,000 distinct CDR3 sequences, with approximately 31% as singletons. CDR1 and CDR2 from the germline V gene are PRHDT and FYEKMQ (reference sequence). The CDR3 has 12 amino acids. V was trimmed by 1 base and J by 8 bases, leaving 8 bases between them. Study-wide points: About five TRBV segments appeared more often in patients than in controls, and TRBV5-6, TRBV5-1 and TRBV20-1 were among these. The authors found that F measure strongly co-clustered same-batch samples.

As regards this clonotype: The antigen is unknown.

The chain uses TRBV13 and TRBJ1-2; D not resolved. The sequence was collected from a girl aged 2 to 17 with multiple sclerosis. Source material: blood. CDR3 residues: CASSLARTGYTF. The CDR3 region has the DNA TGTGCCAGCAGCTTAGCCAGGACCGGCTACACCTTC.